This T cell receptor (beta chain) was sequenced for a study of T cell responses to AZD1222 COVID-19 vaccine. Method: immunoSEQ multiplex PCR; TCRdb's copy keeps in-frame clones and lacks some. The table records under 75,000 clones, roughly 87% of them present only once. A remark on this clone: What it recognizes is unknown.

Regarding the study as a whole: Regions left unmutated in variants are reportedly the target of nearly half of spike-specific TCRs. Two AZD1222 doses significantly raised spike-specific TCR breadth and depth over controls.

The sequenced sample was peripheral blood, obtained on day 0 of AZD1222 vaccination. The receptor was derived from an adult in good health.

The CDR3: CASSLALGGSYEQYF. The CDR3 bases are TGCGCCAGCAGCTTGGCTCTCGGGGGGTCCTACGAGCAGTACTTC. The chain uses TRBV5-1 and TRBJ2-7, with TRBD2 matching 7 bases. The CDR3 spans 15 residues. Germline V gene lookup returns CDR1 SGHRS and CDR2 YFSETQ. V lost 0 bases and J lost 1; bases outside the gene matches: 4.